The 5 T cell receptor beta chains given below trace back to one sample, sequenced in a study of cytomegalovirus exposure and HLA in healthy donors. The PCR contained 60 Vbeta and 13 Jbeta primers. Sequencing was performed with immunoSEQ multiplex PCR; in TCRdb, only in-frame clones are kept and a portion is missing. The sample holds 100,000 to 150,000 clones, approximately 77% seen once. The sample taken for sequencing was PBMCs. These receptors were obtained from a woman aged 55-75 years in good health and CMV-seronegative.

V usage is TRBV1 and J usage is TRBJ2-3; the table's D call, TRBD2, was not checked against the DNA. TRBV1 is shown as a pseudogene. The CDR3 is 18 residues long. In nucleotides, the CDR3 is TGCACCAGCAGCCCAAGTGGGGACTTAGCGGGAGCGGCCTCTACGCAGTATTTT. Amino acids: CTSSPSGDLAGAASTQYF.

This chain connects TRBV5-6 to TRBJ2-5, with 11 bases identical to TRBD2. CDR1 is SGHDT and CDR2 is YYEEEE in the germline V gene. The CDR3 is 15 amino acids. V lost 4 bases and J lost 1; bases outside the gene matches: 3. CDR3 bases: TGTGCCAGCAGCGTGGGACTAGCGGCCCAAGAGACCCAGTACTTC. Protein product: CASSVGLAAQETQYF.

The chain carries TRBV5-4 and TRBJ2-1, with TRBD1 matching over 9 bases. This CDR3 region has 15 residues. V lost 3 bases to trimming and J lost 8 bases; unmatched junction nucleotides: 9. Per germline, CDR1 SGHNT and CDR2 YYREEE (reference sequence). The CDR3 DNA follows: TGTGCCAGCAGCTGGCGGACAGGGGCCGCGGATGAGCAGTTCTTC. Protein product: CASSWRTGAADEQFF.

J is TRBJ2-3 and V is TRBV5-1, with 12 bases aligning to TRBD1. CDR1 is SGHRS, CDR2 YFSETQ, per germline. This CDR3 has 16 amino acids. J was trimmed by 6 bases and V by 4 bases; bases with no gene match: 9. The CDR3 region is CASSVGGTGGADTQYF. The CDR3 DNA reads TGCGCCAGCAGCGTTGGGGGGACAGGGGGCGCGGATACGCAGTATTTT.

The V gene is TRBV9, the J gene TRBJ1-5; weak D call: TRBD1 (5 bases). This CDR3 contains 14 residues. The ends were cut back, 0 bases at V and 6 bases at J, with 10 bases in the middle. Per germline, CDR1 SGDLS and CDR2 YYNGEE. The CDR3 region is CASSVGQGGQPQHF. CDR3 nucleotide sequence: TGTGCCAGCAGCGTAGGGCAGGGCGGTCAGCCCCAGCATTTT. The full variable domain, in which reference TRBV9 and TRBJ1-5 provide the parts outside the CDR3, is DSGVTQTPKHLITATGQRVTLRCSPRSGDLSVYWYQQSLDQGLQFLIQYYNGEERAKGNILERFSAQQFPDLHSELNLSSLELGDSALYFCASSVGQGGQPQHFGDGTRLSIL.